A single sample gave rise to the 20 T cell receptor beta chains below, sequenced in a study of Tregs in tolerant kidney transplant recipients. Repertoires were generated with immunoSEQ multiplex PCR, while TCRdb's copy carries only in-frame clones and drops some. The table includes tens of thousands of clones, roughly 89% detected once. Sequencing input: Tregs from blood. These receptor sequences come from a human donor in good health.

The chain carries TRBV11-3 and TRBJ2-5; D may be TRBD2 (5 bases). Per the germline V gene, CDR1 is SGHNT and CDR2 is YENEEA. V was clipped by 4 bases and J by 0 bases, with 12 bases between them. This CDR3 has 15 residues. The CDR3 sequence: CASSSRGRDQETQYF. DNA of the CDR3: TGTGCCAGCAGCTCCCGAGGGCGGGACCAAGAGACCCAGTACTTC.

V is TRBV2 and J is TRBJ1-1; D is ambiguous. V was cut by 6 bases and J by 0 bases, with 8 bases left in between. The CDR3 sequence is 13 residues long. Per the germline V gene, CDR1 is SNHLY and CDR2 is FYNNEI. CDR3: CASSITMNTEAFF. CDR3 nucleotides: TGTGCCAGCAGCATTACAATGAACACTGAAGCTTTCTTT. The full variable domain, rest sourced from reference TRBV2 and TRBJ1-1, is EPEVTQTPSHQVTQMGQEVILRCVPISNHLYFYWYRQILGQKVEFLVSFYNNEISEKSEIFDDQFSVERPDGSNFTLKIRSTKLEDSAMYFCASSITMNTEAFFGQGTRLTVV.

V gene TRBV27 combines with J gene TRBJ2-7; D remains unclear. Trimming left V 0 bases short and J 4 bases short, with 10 bases between. This CDR3 is built from 14 residues. Germline V gene sequence: CDR1 MNHEY, CDR2 SMNVEV (reference sequence). CDR3 in DNA: TGTGCCAGCAGTTTATCAATGGAAATATACGAGCAGTACTTC. Amino acid sequence: CASSLSMEIYEQYF.

This chain links TRBV2 with TRBJ2-7; D perhaps matches TRBD1 (6 bases). The germline CDR1 and CDR2 sequences are SNHLY and FYNNEI. The CDR3 is 11 amino acids. Trimming shortened V by 7 bases and J by 3 bases, and 7 bases separated the two germline ends. The CDR3 here is CASKQGYEQYF. The CDR3 region has the DNA TGTGCCAGCAAACAGGGCTACGAGCAGTACTTC. Variable domain in full (rest from reference TRBV2 and TRBJ2-7): EPEVTQTPSHQVTQMGQEVILRCVPISNHLYFYWYRQILGQKVEFLVSFYNNEISEKSEIFDDQFSVERPDGSNFTLKIRSTKLEDSAMYFCASKQGYEQYFGPGTRLTVT.

The chain links TRBV2 to TRBJ1-1; weak D call: TRBD1 (5 bases). The CDR3 spans 12 residues. Looked up from germline, CDR1 is SNHLY and CDR2 is FYNNEI. The V end was cut by 6 bases, the J end by 4 bases, with 9 bases between. The CDR3, as DNA: TGTGCCAGCAGGGGGGTGGGCACTGAAGCTTTCTTT. It translates to CASRGVGTEAFF.

V usage is TRBV29-1 and J usage is TRBJ2-1; possible D gene TRBD1, 5 bases. Germline values: CDR1 SQVTM, CDR2 ANQGSEA. V was shortened by 5 bases and J by 2 bases, with 10 bases between the two germline ends. This CDR3 contains 13 residues. CDR3 nucleotides: TGCAGCGTTACCCGACAGCCCTACAATGAGCAGTTCTTC. This encodes CSVTRQPYNEQFF.

The J gene is TRBJ2-5, the V gene TRBV5-1, with 11 bases fitting TRBD1. This CDR3 contains 18 residues. Unmatched junction bases numbered 7, after V lost 0 bases and J lost 0 bases. The germline gives CDR1 SGHRS, CDR2 YFSETQ. As DNA, the CDR3 is TGCGCCAGCAGCTTGGGAGGTGGGACAGGGGGGTACCAAGAGACCCAGTACTTC. Translating it yields CASSLGGGTGGYQETQYF.

The chain joins TRBV10-2 to TRBJ2-5, with TRBD2 matching 7 bases. Germline assignment: CDR1 WSHSY and CDR2 SAAADI. Trimming cost V 4 bases and J 7 bases; bases outside gene matches: 3. The CDR3 loop spans 12 amino acids. CDR3 nucleotide sequence: TGCGCCAGCAGTGTGGCTAGCGGGACCCAGTACTTC. Its protein product is CASSVASGTQYF.

This clone has only a few counts. The V and J genes are TRBV10-1 and TRBJ1-2; D is possibly TRBD1 (5 bases). This CDR3 is built from 13 residues. V lost 2 bases and J 7 bases, leaving 11 bases between the germline ends. In germline, CDR1 is WNHNN, CDR2 SYGVQD (reference sequence). The CDR3, as DNA: TGCGCCAGCAGTGAGGATTTAGGGGTTGGCTACACCTTC. Translation gives CASSEDLGVGYTF.

This clone was recorded once. The gene calls are TRBV9 and TRBJ2-2, with D unresolved. CDR1 is SGDLS, CDR2 YYNGEE, per germline. This CDR3 comprises 14 residues. V lost 4 bases and J lost 5, with 12 bases in between. DNA for the CDR3: TGTGCCAGCAGCTCTCTACCTAGGACCGGGGAGCTGTTTTTT. Its translation: CASSSLPRTGELFF.

Only one count was recorded for this clone. The CDR3 reads CASSTTGGQETQYF. CDR3 DNA: TGTGCCAGTAGTACCACAGGGGGCCAAGAGACCCAGTACTTC. This chain uses TRBV19 with TRBJ2-5, with TRBD1 identical over 8 bases. V lost 4 bases and J lost 1; bases outside the gene matches: 2. The CDR3 is 14 amino acids. Per germline, CDR1 LNHDA and CDR2 SQIVND (reference sequence). Variable domain in full (rest from reference TRBV19 and TRBJ2-5): DGGITQSPKYLFRKEGQNVTLSCEQNLNHDAMYWYRQDPGQGLRLIYYSQIVNDFQKGDIAEGYSVSREKKESFPLTVTSAQKNPTAFYLCASSTTGGQETQYFGPGTRLLVL.

J is TRBJ2-2 and V is TRBV6-5; D unclear. V lost 1 base to trimming and J lost 5 bases, with 5 bases between them. In germline, CDR1 is MNHEY, CDR2 SVGAGI. The CDR3 extends over 13 amino acids. The CDR3 protein is CASSYWQTGELFF. Written as DNA, the CDR3 is TGTGCCAGCAGTTACTGGCAAACCGGGGAGCTGTTTTTT.

The chain carries TRBV5-1 and TRBJ2-5; 11 bases fit TRBD1. The end of the DNA fits TRBJ2-7 better, so the J call may be wrong. The CDR3 is 15 residues long. In germline, CDR1 is SGHRS, CDR2 YFSETQ. The CDR3: CASSFFGQGAFEQYF. CDR3 coding DNA: TGCGCCAGCAGCTTCTTTGGACAGGGGGCGTTCGAGCAGTACTTC.

The rearrangement joins TRBV30 to TRBJ1-3; weak D call: TRBD1 (6 bases). The V end was cut by 3 bases, the J end by 4 bases, with 13 bases between. CDR1 and CDR2 (germline): GTSNPN, SVGIG (reference sequence). The CDR3 is made up of 14 amino acids. Here the CDR3 DNA reads TGTGCCTGGAGAATACAGGGCGGGGGAAACACCATATATTTT. This encodes CAWRIQGGGNTIYF. Drawing the rest from reference TRBV30 and TRBJ1-3, the complete variable domain is SQTIHQWPATLVQPVGSPLSLECTVEGTSNPNLYWYRQAAGRGLQLLFYSVGIGQISSEVPQNLSASRPQDRQFILSSKKLLLSDSGFYLCAWRIQGGGNTIYFGEGSWLTVV.

This chain links TRBV6-1 with TRBJ1-5; the match to TRBD1 covers 10 bases. In germline, CDR1 is MNHNS, CDR2 SASEGT. Losses at the gene ends were 8 bases for V and 0 bases for J; bases not matched to a gene: 4. The CDR3 consists of 15 residues. In nucleotides, the CDR3 is TGTGCCAGCCAGGACAGGGGGTTTAGCAATCAGCCCCAGCATTTT. It yields the protein CASQDRGFSNQPQHF.

This clone was counted between two and nine times. This chain uses TRBV10-1 with TRBJ2-2; TRBD2 aligns across 9 bases. Germline loops: CDR1 WNHNN, CDR2 SYGVQD (reference sequence). This CDR3 is 16 amino acids long. Trimming cost V 5 bases and J 1 base; bases outside gene matches: 5. The CDR3 DNA is TGCGCCAGCAGTTTTAGCGGGAGCGAGAACACCGGGGAGCTGTTTTTT. As protein: CASSFSGSENTGELFF.

A word on this clone: A read error may account for a junction end that differs from germline. The chain is built from TRBV7-9 and TRBJ2-3, with 7 bases aligning to TRBD1. The CDR3 is 12 amino acids. Germline V gene data show CDR1 as SEHNR and CDR2 as FQNEAQ (reference sequence). The CDR3 here is CAIKRAGTDGNF. CDR3 nucleotide sequence: TGTGCCATCAAGAGGGCCGGGACAGATGGGAATTTT. Variable domain in full (rest from reference TRBV7-9 and TRBJ2-3): DTGVSQNPRHKITKRGQNVTFRCDPISEHNRLYWYRQTLGQGPEFLTYFQNEAQLEKSRLLSDRFSAERPKGSFSTLEIQRTEQGDSAMYLCAIKRAGTDGNFGPGTRLTVL.

The rearrangement uses TRBV14 and TRBJ2-7; 7 bases are shared with TRBD1. Germline loops: CDR1 SGHDN, CDR2 FVKESK. The V gene end was trimmed by 5 bases and the J gene end by 3 bases; junction bases not matched to a gene: 7. This CDR3 spans 14 amino acids. The CDR3 DNA is TGTGCCAGCAGCAAATGGACAGGCGTCTACGAGCAGTACTTC. This encodes CASSKWTGVYEQYF.

This chain links TRBV27 with TRBJ1-4; D call uncertain. The V gene's germline CDR1 is MNHEY and CDR2 SMNVEV (reference sequence). The V gene lost 5 bases and the J gene lost 0 bases, with 13 bases spanning the gap. The CDR3 consists of 16 residues. CDR3 coding DNA: TGTGCCAGCAGTCCCCGGACGTTTACAACTAATGAAAAACTGTTTTTT. This sequence encodes CASSPRTFTTNEKLFF.

The chain uses TRBV7-9 and TRBJ2-7; 7 bases fit TRBD2. The CDR3 is made up of 14 amino acids. V gave up 4 bases and J gave up 7 bases; unmatched junction bases: 10. Germline-derived CDR1 and CDR2 are SEHNR and FQNEAQ (reference sequence). CDR3 nucleotide sequence: TGTGCCAGCAGCTCCCACTGGGAGGGGCAAGAGCAGTACTTC. Its translation is CASSSHWEGQEQYF.